The rows below give T cell receptor beta chains drawn from one sample of a study of blood T cell repertoires in COVID-19. TCRdb's copy holds only in-frame clones and misses some; the assay was immunoSEQ multiplex PCR. The table lists around 120,000 clones, roughly three quarters of them singletons, with roughly 4% in the top ten. Specimen: peripheral blood. These receptors originate from a woman of 80 years or more with acute or convalescent COVID-19. The CDR3 runs from the conserved cysteine through the conserved F or W. A D gene is named only where the DNA matches it firmly. A clone size is listed for some rows: how often the clone was seen (once, few, many), or a class if it is expanded.

cdr3_length	v_call	clone_size	d_call	j_call	cdr3_nt	cdr3_aa
16	TRBV27	.	.	TRBJ1-5	TGTGCCAGTCCCAGGGCGGGACTACTTAGCAATCAGCCCCAGCATTTT	CASPRAGLLSNQPQHF
13	TRBV7-3	few	TRBD2	TRBJ2-7	TGTGCCAGCAGCTCGGGGGGCTCCTACGAGCAGTACTTC	CASSSGGSYEQYF
12	TRBV3-1/TRBV3-2	.	TRBD1	TRBJ1-2	TGTGCCAGCAGCCTACAGGGGGCGGGCTACACCTTC	CASSLQGAGYTF
14	TRBV9	.	TRBD1	TRBJ1-3	TGTGCCAGCAGCGAGACAGGGTACGGAAACACCATATATTTT	CASSETGYGNTIYF
14	TRBV3-1/TRBV3-2	.	TRBD1	TRBJ1-2	TGTGCCAGCAGCCAAGGGGACAGGGGGCGAGGCTACACCTTC	CASSQGDRGRGYTF
14	TRBV28	.	TRBD1	TRBJ1-2	TGTGCCAGCAGTATCGGGACAGGCCAATATGGCTACACCTTC	CASSIGTGQYGYTF
15	TRBV28	.	TRBD1	TRBJ2-7	TGTGCCAGCAGTTCTCCCGGGACAGCCTCCTACGAGCAGTACTTC	CASSSPGTASYEQYF
16	TRBV19	few	.	TRBJ1-5	TGTGCCAGTAGTATCTTCAGGGGTTTAGGCAATCAGCCCCAGCATTTT	CASSIFRGLGNQPQHF
14	TRBV7-8	.	.	TRBJ2-7	TGTGCCAGCAGCTACCTTACCCGGGGATACGAGCAGTACTTC	CASSYLTRGYEQYF
13	TRBV6-1	once	TRBD1	TRBJ1-2	TGTGCCAGCAGTGAAATCCCTTTACAGGGGTGGACCTTC	CASSEIPLQGWTF
14	TRBV2	.	TRBD1	TRBJ2-7	TGTGCCAGCAGTATGGACAGGGTCTCCTACGAGCAGTACTTC	CASSMDRVSYEQYF
16	TRBV27	.	TRBD1	TRBJ2-7	TGTGCCAGCAGTCCGCACCGGGACAGGGACACCTACGAGCAGTACTTC	CASSPHRDRDTYEQYF
16	TRBV6-5	.	TRBD1	TRBJ2-5	TGTGCCAGCAGTTACTCCCGGACAGGGGGCCAAGAGACCCAGTACTTC	CASSYSRTGGQETQYF
13	TRBV10-2	few	.	TRBJ1-4	TGCGCCAGCAGTGAGGGGAGGGATGAAAAACTGTTTTTT	CASSEGRDEKLFF
17	TRBV11-2	.	TRBD1	TRBJ1-5	TGTGCCAGCAGCCCTGCTTCCGGGACAGGGCTCAATCAGCCCCAGCATTTT	CASSPASGTGLNQPQHF
14	TRBV10-3	few	TRBD1	TRBJ2-2	TGTGCCATCAGCCCGACAGGGTACACCGGGGAGCTGTTTTTT	CAISPTGYTGELFF
15	TRBV2	few	.	TRBJ2-1	TGTGCCAGCAGTGTCCTGAAGAGCTCCTACAATGAGCAGTTCTTC	CASSVLKSSYNEQFF
15	TRBV5-4	.	.	TRBJ1-1	TGTGCCAGCAGCTTGGGTTTAAGGGAGTCTACTGAAGCTTTCTTT	CASSLGLRESTEAFF
17	TRBV5-1	.	TRBD2	TRBJ2-3	TGCGCCAGCAGCTTGATCCGTAGCGGGGTTAGCACAGATACGCAGTATTTT	CASSLIRSGVSTDTQYF
16	TRBV15	.	.	TRBJ1-5	TGTGCCACCAGCAGAGATTTAGGGCAGGGGTATCAGCCCCAGCATTTT	CATSRDLGQGYQPQHF
14	TRBV7-2	.	TRBD1	TRBJ1-5	TGTGCCAGCAGCGAAACAGGGGGTGGTCAGCCCCAGCATTTT	CASSETGGGQPQHF
14	TRBV6-5	.	TRBD1	TRBJ1-1	TGTGCCAGCAGAATGGACAGGGCGAACACTGAAGCTTTCTTT	CASRMDRANTEAFF
14	TRBV7-9	.	TRBD1	TRBJ1-2	TGTGCCAGCAGCCGAGAGGGACAGGGCCCTGGCTACACCTTC	CASSREGQGPGYTF
16	TRBV19	.	TRBD2	TRBJ2-1	TGTGCCAGTAGTTCACGACTAGCGGGCTCTTACAATGAGCAGTTCTTC	CASSSRLAGSYNEQFF
15	TRBV11-2	.	TRBD1	TRBJ2-7	TGTGCCAGCAGCTTCCCGCGACAGGGGATCTACGAGCAGTACTTC	CASSFPRQGIYEQYF
16	TRBV2	.	.	TRBJ2-6	TGTGCCAGCAGTGAAGCGCGGAGCTCTGGGGCCAACGTCCTGACTTTC	CASSEARSSGANVLTF
17	TRBV4-2	.	.	TRBJ2-7	TGTGCCAGCAGCCAAGTCATCTCGACAGGCCCCGACTACGAGCAGTACTTC	CASSQVISTGPDYEQYF
15	TRBV4-3	.	TRBD1	TRBJ2-2	TGCGCCAGCAGCCTTCGACAGGGTGACCCCGGGGAGCTGTTTTTT	CASSLRQGDPGELFF
16	TRBV10-3	.	.	TRBJ2-5	TGTGCCATCAGTGACGGGCTGGGAGCGCCCAAAGAGACCCAGTACTTC	CAISDGLGAPKETQYF
15	TRBV7-2	.	TRBD1	TRBJ1-2	TGTGCCAGCAGCTTAACGGGACAGGAAAACTATGGCTACACCTTC	CASSLTGQENYGYTF
14	TRBV30	once	TRBD1	TRBJ1-4	TGTGCCTGGGAACAGGGGACGGGTAATGAAAAACTGTTTTTT	CAWEQGTGNEKLFF
18	TRBV5-1	.	TRBD1	TRBJ2-6	TGCGCCAGCAGCATAAGACAGGGGCAATACTCTGGGGCCAACGTCCTGACTTTC	CASSIRQGQYSGANVLTF
15	TRBV4-3	few	.	TRBJ2-2	TGCGCCAGCAGCCGCGAGGGCCAGATCACCGGGGAGCTGTTTTTT	CASSREGQITGELFF
15	TRBV6-5	once	TRBD1	TRBJ2-1	TGTGCCAGCAGGTTGGACAGGAGCTCCTACAATGAGCAGTTCTTC	CASRLDRSSYNEQFF
14	TRBV6-5	.	TRBD2	TRBJ2-7	TGTGCCAGCAGCGGGACTAGCGGGACTCACGAGCAGTACTTC	CASSGTSGTHEQYF
13	TRBV19	.	TRBD1	TRBJ2-2	TGTGCCACCGGACAGGGAAACACCGGGGAGCTGTTTTTT	CATGQGNTGELFF
15	TRBV7-2	.	TRBD1	TRBJ2-4	TGTGCCAGCAGCTTAGCATCGGGGACAGGAGGGGTTCAGTACTTC	CASSLASGTGGVQYF
15	TRBV9	.	TRBD2	TRBJ2-1	TGTGCCAGCAGTGCGCGGGAGGGCACCTACAATGAGCAGTTCTTC	CASSAREGTYNEQFF
14	TRBV5-1	few	TRBD1	TRBJ1-3	TGCGCCAGCAGCCCCGGACAGGGAGGAAACACCATATATTTT	CASSPGQGGNTIYF
16	TRBV4-3	.	TRBD2	TRBJ2-1	TGCGCCAGCAGCCAGAATCCGGGACTAGCGAACAATGAGCAGTTCTTC	CASSQNPGLANNEQFF
15	TRBV4-2	.	.	TRBJ1-2	TGTGCCAGCAGCCAAGAACAGGGATTAAACTATGGCTACACCTTC	CASSQEQGLNYGYTF
12	TRBV7-2	.	.	TRBJ1-1	TGTGCCAGCAGCGAGGGCTGGCAGCAAGCTTTCTTT	CASSEGWQQAFF
15	TRBV7-3	.	.	TRBJ2-1	TGTGCCAGCAGCTTATCGGGCGGGACCTACAATGAGCAGTTCTTC	CASSLSGGTYNEQFF
17	TRBV9	.	.	TRBJ2-1	TGTGCCAGCAGCGTAGCTACCCAGCGGAGCTCCTACAATGAGCAGTTCTTC	CASSVATQRSSYNEQFF
14	TRBV2	.	.	TRBJ2-3	TGTGCCAGCAGTTTGTCCCACACCACAGATACGCAGTATTTT	CASSLSHTTDTQYF
15	TRBV5-1	.	TRBD1	TRBJ1-2	TGCGCCAGCAGCTTGTCAGCTTCAGGGGGCGATGGCTACACCTTC	CASSLSASGGDGYTF
13	TRBV11-3	.	.	TRBJ2-5	TGTGCCAGCAGCTTAGTTTACGAGGAGACCCAGTACTTC	CASSLVYEETQYF
14	TRBV19	.	TRBD1	TRBJ1-6	TGTGCCAGTAGTAGGACAGGCCATAATTCACCCCTCCACTTT	CASSRTGHNSPLHF
13	TRBV13	once	.	TRBJ1-2	TGTGCCAGCAGCTTAACACAGTCCCCCGCCGACGCCTTC	CASSLTQSPADAF
16	TRBV7-2	.	TRBD1	TRBJ2-7	TGTGCCAGCAGCACCCGGACAGGTCCCCCCTCCTACGAGCAGTACTTC	CASSTRTGPPSYEQYF
12	TRBV29-1	.	.	TRBJ2-3	TGCAGCGTTACCCCAATCCCGGGTACGCAGTATTTT	CSVTPIPGTQYF
13	TRBV19	few	TRBD1	TRBJ2-7	TGTGCCACGAGAGGTAGGGGGCGACTCGAGCAGTACTTC	CATRGRGRLEQYF
14	TRBV7-9	.	.	TRBJ1-1	TGTGCCAGCAGCTTAAATACGGGGGGCACTGAAGCTTTCTTT	CASSLNTGGTEAFF
15	TRBV6-5	.	TRBD1	TRBJ2-7	TGTGCCAGCAGCCAGGTGACAGGGGGAATTACCGAGCAGTACTTC	CASSQVTGGITEQYF